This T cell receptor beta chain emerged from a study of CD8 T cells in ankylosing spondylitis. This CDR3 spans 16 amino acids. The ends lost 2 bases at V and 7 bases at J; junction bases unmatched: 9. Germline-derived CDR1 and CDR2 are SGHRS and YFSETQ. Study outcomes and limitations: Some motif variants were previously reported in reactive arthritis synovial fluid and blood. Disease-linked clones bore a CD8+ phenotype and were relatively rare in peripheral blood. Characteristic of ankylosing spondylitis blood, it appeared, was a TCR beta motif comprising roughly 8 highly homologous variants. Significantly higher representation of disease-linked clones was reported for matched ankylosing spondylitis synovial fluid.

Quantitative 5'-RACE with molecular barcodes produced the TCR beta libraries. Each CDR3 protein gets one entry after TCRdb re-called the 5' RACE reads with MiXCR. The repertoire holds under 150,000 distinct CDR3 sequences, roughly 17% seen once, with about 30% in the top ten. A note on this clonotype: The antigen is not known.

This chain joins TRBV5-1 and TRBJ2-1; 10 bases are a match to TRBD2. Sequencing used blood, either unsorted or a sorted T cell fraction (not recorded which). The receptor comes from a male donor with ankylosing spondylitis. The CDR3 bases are TGCGCCAGCAGCTTAACCGGGACTAGCGCGGTAAATGAGCAGTTCTTC. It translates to CASSLTGTSAVNEQFF.